Listed here are 29 T cell receptor beta chains from one sample, sequenced in a study of T cells in women clearing cervical HPV infection. Libraries were prepared by immunoSEQ multiplex PCR; TCRdb keeps only in-frame clonotypes and omits some of them. This sample's clone table lists approximately 12,000 clones. Sequences were obtained from blood buffy coat. These receptors came from a woman between 18 and 69 years old with a cervical HPV16 infection that either progressed to CIN3+ or cleared (not recorded which).

On this clone itself: The read comes to an end 3 residues before the CDR3 does, leaving the germline J gene to fill in the end. The rearrangement joins TRBV19 to TRBJ2-5, with D perhaps TRBD1 (6 bases). This CDR3 is 15 amino acids long. V lost 4 bases, J lost 5 bases, and 17 bases lay in between. Germline assignment: CDR1 LNHDA and CDR2 SQIVND (reference sequence). The CDR3 sequence: CASSKGDWDAETQYF. CDR3 DNA, as far as it was read: TGTGCCAGTAGTAAGGGGGATTGGGACGCGGAGACC.

The CDR3 is CASSWGDREGETQYF. The CDR3 bases that were read are TGCGCCAGCAGCTGGGGGGACAGGGAAGGGGAGACC. The J gene is TRBJ2-5, the V gene TRBV5-1; 9 bases are shared with TRBD1. The missing CDR3 end, 3 residues past where the read stops, is filled in from the germline J gene. The CDR3 has 15 residues. Trimming took 3 bases from V and 5 from J; bases not matched to a gene: 8. The germline CDR1 and CDR2 sequences are SGHRS and YFSETQ.

As to this clone: The read halts 3 residues ahead of the CDR3 end, with the missing end drawn from the germline J gene. The chain is built from TRBV5-1 and TRBJ2-1, with a tentative D call TRBD2 (6 bases). Germline CDR1 SGHRS, CDR2 YFSETQ. The CDR3 is 13 amino acids. V lost 2 bases, J lost 5 bases, and 8 bases lay in between. The CDR3 loop reads CASSFVADNEQFF. The CDR3 bases that were read are TGCGCCAGCAGCTTTGTAGCGGACAATGAG.

This clone shows up as medium-sized by frequency. The sequenced part of the CDR3 DNA is TGTGCCAGCAGCCCTCGACTAGCGGGCGCATCAGATACG. This gives the protein CASSPRLAGASDT. The whole CDR3 reads CASSPRLAGASDTQYF. The chain has TRBV9 and TRBJ2-3, with 10 bases fitting TRBD2. The DNA ends 3 residues before the CDR3 does, and the rest of the CDR3 is filled in from the germline J gene. CDR1 is SGDLS, CDR2 YYNGEE, per germline. The CDR3 length is 16 residues. V lost 4 bases, J lost 4 bases, and 9 bases stayed unmatched.

Remarks on this clone: With the read ending 3 residues before the CDR3 end, the germline J gene is used to fill in that end. The chain uses TRBV15 and TRBJ1-2, with D possibly matching TRBD1 (5 bases). CDR1 LNHNV and CDR2 YYDKDF come from the germline V gene (reference sequence). V was pared by 1 base and J by 3 bases, with 9 bases between. This CDR3 region has 14 residues. The DNA read from the CDR3 is TGTGCCACCAGCAGAGCGAGGGGAGACTATGGC. Residues: CATSRARGDYG. The whole CDR3 is CATSRARGDYGYTF. Complete variable domain (other parts from reference TRBV15 and TRBJ1-2): DAMVIQNPRYQVTQFGKPVTLSCSQTLNHNVMYWYQQKSSQAPKLLFHYYDKDFNNEADTPDNFQSRRPNTSFCFLDIRSPGLGDTAMYLCATSRARGDYGYTFGSGTRLTVV.

As concerns this clone: The read falls 3 residues short of the CDR3 end, and the missing part is taken from the germline J gene. The chain joins TRBV10-3 to TRBJ1-2; the match to TRBD1 covers 8 bases. Germline CDR1 is ENHRY and CDR2 is SYGVKD. V lost 7 bases, J lost 0 bases, and 13 bases stayed unmatched. The CDR3 is 17 residues long. CDR3 region: CAINERDRGEANYGYTF. The covered CDR3 bases are TGTGCCATCAATGAACGAGACAGGGGTGAAGCTAACTATGGC.

About this clone itself: The CDR3 end is not reached by the read, which stops 3 residues before it; the germline J gene fills it in. The chain combines TRBV4-1 with TRBJ2-1; 11 bases are shared with TRBD2. Trimming removed 1 base from V and 9 bases from J; junction bases left unmatched: 5. Germline V gives CDR1 MGHRA, CDR2 YSYEKL. CDR3 length: 15 residues. CDR3 DNA (partial): TGCGCCAGCAGCCAAGTGACTAGCGGGAATGGTGAG. This sequence encodes CASSQVTSGNGE. In full, the CDR3 reads CASSQVTSGNGEQFF.

On this clone: The read halts 3 residues ahead of the CDR3 end, with the missing end drawn from the germline J gene. The chain has TRBV11-3 and TRBJ2-3; TRBD2 matches 10 bases. The ends lost 4 bases at V and 6 bases at J; junction bases unmatched: 4. The CDR3 is 14 residues long. CDR1 and CDR2 from the germline V gene are SGHNT and YENEEA. The sequenced CDR3 bases are TGTGCCAGCAGCTCAGCGGGGGGGCTTGATACG. Translating gives CASSSAGGLDT. The full-length CDR3 reads as CASSSAGGLDTQYF.

CDR3 in amino acids: CASSAFLGQAEDYTF. Partial CDR3 DNA: TGTGCCAGCAGTGCGTTTCTGGGTCAGGCTGAAGAC. The chain couples TRBV6-1 to TRBJ1-2; D is ambiguous. The read ends 3 residues before the CDR3 terminus; that terminus is restored from the germline J gene. The length of the CDR3 is 15 residues. CDR1 is MNHNS, CDR2 SASEGT, per germline.

As concerns this clone: The read ends 3 residues shy of where the CDR3 ends; the end is completed using the germline J gene. V and J are TRBV20-1 and TRBJ2-3; tentatively, D is TRBD1 (5 bases). There are 15 residues in the CDR3. CDR1 is DFQATT, CDR2 SNEGSKA, per germline (reference sequence). The sequenced part of the CDR3 DNA is TGCAGTGCTAGGGGCAGGGATTGGGTTCAAGAGACG. It translates to CSARGRDWVQET. The complete CDR3 protein is CSARGRDWVQETQYF.

Notes on this clone: The read terminates 3 residues ahead of where the CDR3 ends, so the germline J gene completes it. The chain links TRBV9 to TRBJ2-4; D might be TRBD1 (5 bases). The CDR3 loop spans 14 amino acids. V was pared by 4 bases and J by 6 bases, with 14 bases between. CDR1 is SGDLS and CDR2 is YYNGEE in the germline V gene. The CDR3 protein is CASSPQSGINIQYF. The DNA read from the CDR3 is TGTGCCAGCAGCCCCCAGTCAGGGATAAACATT.

As to this clone: The sequenced fragment ends 3 residues before the CDR3 boundary, so the rest is inferred from the germline J gene. J is TRBJ2-2 and V is TRBV19; 8 nucleotides match TRBD1. Germline CDR1 is LNHDA and CDR2 is SQIVND (reference sequence). The CDR3 totals 18 residues. Partial CDR3 DNA: TGTGCCACCTCAATTACCGGGACAGGAGTCTCTGGGGCCAACGTG. It encodes CATSITGTGVSGANV. The full CDR3 protein is CATSITGTGVSGANVLFF.

In terms of frequency, this clone is medium-sized. An end of the junction does not agree with germline; a read error may underlie this. The CDR3 end lies 3 residues beyond the end of the read and is filled in from the germline J gene. The chain employs TRBV4-2 and TRBJ2-3, with TRBD2 matching 8 bases. This CDR3 comprises 17 residues. The germline gives CDR1 LGHNA, CDR2 YNFKEQ. CDR3 DNA, as far as it was read: TGCGCCAGCAGCCAAGATGTGCCCGGGGGGGGTGGAGATACG. Its protein product is CASSQDVPGGGGDT. The whole CDR3 sequence reads CASSQDVPGGGGDTQYF.

Points on this clone: From the germline J gene comes the end of the CDR3, since the read stops 3 residues before it. The chain combines TRBV6-1 with TRBJ2-3; 9 bases are shared with TRBD1. There are 16 residues in the CDR3. The V gene end was trimmed by 4 bases and the J gene end by 1 base; junction bases not matched to a gene: 6. The germline CDR1 and CDR2 sequences are MNHNS and SASEGT. CDR3 DNA (partial): TGTGCCAGCAGTGCCTGGGACAGGGTTGGCACAGATACG. Translating it yields CASSAWDRVGTDT. The full CDR3 sequence reads CASSAWDRVGTDTQYF.

As regards this clone: With the read ending 3 residues before the CDR3 end, the germline J gene is used to fill in that end. The chain recombines TRBV20-1 with TRBJ2-5, with D perhaps matching TRBD1 (5 bases). The germline gives CDR1 DFQATT, CDR2 SNEGSKA (reference sequence). V lost 3 bases and J 4 bases, leaving 9 bases between the germline ends. This CDR3 has 12 amino acids. The part of the CDR3 DNA that was read is TGCAGTGCTAGGACAGTTGCAGAGACC. The encoded protein is CSARTVAET. The whole CDR3 sequence reads CSARTVAETQYF.

A word on this clone: The read terminates 3 residues ahead of where the CDR3 ends, so the germline J gene completes it. J is TRBJ1-1 and V is TRBV5-1; 7 bases map to TRBD1. The CDR3 spans 12 residues. Germline values: CDR1 SGHRS, CDR2 YFSETQ. The CDR3 sequence: CASSTRQGEAFF. The DNA read from the CDR3 is TGCGCCAGCAGCACCAGACAGGGCGAA.

A note on this clone: The sequence runs out 3 residues before the end of the CDR3; the remainder is reconstructed from the germline J gene. The chain carries TRBV25-1 and TRBJ2-3, with D possibly being TRBD1 (5 bases). The CDR3 has 17 residues. Germline V gene lookup returns CDR1 MGHDK and CDR2 SYGVNS. V was shortened by 3 bases and J by 2 bases, with 18 bases between the two germline ends. The CDR3 protein is CASSELALSGFTDTQYF. The CDR3 DNA, read in part, is TGTGCCAGCAGTGAGCTGGCCCTCTCAGGGTTCACAGATACG.

Regarding this clone: The CDR3 end lies 3 residues beyond the end of the read and is filled in from the germline J gene. This chain links TRBV30 with TRBJ1-6; 8 bases match TRBD1. Germline-derived CDR1 and CDR2 are GTSNPN and SVGIG (reference sequence). This CDR3 region has 15 residues. The V segment lost 0 bases and the J segment 8 bases; nucleotides outside the gene matches: 6. This CDR3 is CAWSVLVTGDSPLHF. The covered CDR3 bases are TGTGCCTGGAGTGTACTGGTGACAGGGGATTCACCC.

On this clone: The read halts 3 residues ahead of the CDR3 end, with the missing end drawn from the germline J gene. The chain couples TRBV20-1 to TRBJ2-3; 7 positions match TRBD1. Germline V gives CDR1 DFQATT, CDR2 SNEGSKA (reference sequence). This CDR3 is 13 amino acids long. This CDR3 is CSASWDSQETQYF. The CDR3 bases that were read are TGCAGTGCTAGTTGGGACAGTCAAGAGACG.

CDR3 DNA (partial): TGTGCCAGCAGCTTGGCCGGACAGGAAGGGACC. Encoded protein: CASSLAGQEGT. The entire CDR3 reads CASSLAGQEGTQYF. This chain links TRBV5-5 with TRBJ2-5; TRBD1 matches at 7 bases. The read terminates 3 residues ahead of where the CDR3 ends, so the germline J gene completes it. Germline-derived CDR1 and CDR2 are SGHKS and YYEKEE (reference sequence). The CDR3 length is 14 residues. V was pared by 0 bases and J by 7 bases, with 6 bases of the junction left unmatched.

Remarks on this clone: The CDR3 end falls 3 residues outside the read, so it is completed with the germline J gene. The chain combines TRBV15 with TRBJ2-7; D unresolved. This CDR3 is built from 13 residues. The V end was cut by 8 bases, the J end by 1 base, with 12 bases between. The germline V gene has CDR1 LNHNV and CDR2 YYDKDF (reference sequence). CDR3 in amino acids: CATSPRASYEQYF. The part of the CDR3 DNA that was read is TGTGCCACCTCACCTAGAGCGTCCTACGAG.

Points on this clone: From the germline J gene comes the end of the CDR3, since the read stops 3 residues before it. Other nucleotide sequences from this sample produce the same CDR3. V gene TRBV7-9 combines with J gene TRBJ2-7; 8 bases align to TRBD1. This CDR3 is built from 13 residues. The V gene end was trimmed by 5 bases and the J gene end by 2 bases; junction bases not matched to a gene: 2. Per the germline V gene, CDR1 is SEHNR and CDR2 is FQNEAQ (reference sequence). The part of the CDR3 DNA that was read is TGTGCCAGCAGCCCCAGGGGGCCCTACGAG. This sequence encodes CASSPRGPYE. The full-length CDR3 reads as CASSPRGPYEQYF.

Of note for this clone: The CDR3 end lies 3 residues beyond the end of the read and is filled in from the germline J gene. The chain has TRBV20-1 and TRBJ1-5; no clear D. Germline CDR1 is DFQATT and CDR2 is SNEGSKA (reference sequence). The length of the CDR3 is 12 residues. Trimming took 6 bases from V and 4 from J, leaving 10 bases between them. The covered CDR3 bases are TGCAGTGCCCGCGGGAGTAATCAGCCC. It encodes CSARGSNQP. The full CDR3 protein is CSARGSNQPQHF.

Regarding this clone: The read ends 3 residues shy of where the CDR3 ends; the end is completed using the germline J gene. The chain carries TRBV7-2 and TRBJ2-3; the D is unclear. Per germline, CDR1 SGHTA and CDR2 FQGNSA. CDR3 length: 11 residues. This CDR3 reads CASSQQETQYF. The part of the CDR3 DNA that was read is TGTGCCAGCAGCCAACAAGAGACG.

Turning to this clone: Read coverage stops 3 residues before the CDR3 terminus; the germline J gene supplies the remainder. This chain connects TRBV5-5 to TRBJ2-1; maybe TRBD2 (6 bases). From germline, CDR1 is SGHKS and CDR2 YYEKEE (reference sequence). Trimming took off 2 bases at V and 9 bases at J, with 9 bases between the two ends. The CDR3 has 12 residues. CDR3 DNA, as far as it was read: TGTGCCAGCAGCTTAGACGGGGGTGAG. It yields the protein CASSLDGGE. The whole CDR3 protein reads CASSLDGGEQFF.

In the case of this clone: The sequence runs out 3 residues before the end of the CDR3; the remainder is reconstructed from the germline J gene. V and J are TRBV7-2 and TRBJ2-5; 12 bases fit TRBD1. In germline, CDR1 is SGHTA, CDR2 FQGNSA. CDR3 length: 17 amino acids. The CDR3 is CASSLAGTGGGADTQYF. The covered CDR3 bases are TGTGCCAGCAGCTTAGCAGGGACAGGGGGCGGGGCAGATACC.

In the case of this clone: The CDR3 is cut off 3 residues early in the read; its end comes from the germline J gene. The chain links TRBV5-1 to TRBJ2-7, with 7 bases matching TRBD1. V dropped 4 bases and J dropped 6; count of bases not matched to a gene: 7. Germline CDR1 reads SGHRS; CDR2 reads YFSETQ. This CDR3 contains 13 residues. CDR3 protein: CASSGTGTAEQYF. CDR3 bases read: TGCGCCAGCAGCGGTACCGGGACAGCCGAG.

The CDR3: CASSLRQGDNEKLFF. Incomplete CDR3 DNA: TGTGCCAGCAGCTTACGACAGGGAGATAATGAAAAA. The V gene is TRBV5-5, the J gene TRBJ1-4; 7 bases map to TRBD1. The read terminates 3 residues before the CDR3 end, so the remaining end is supplied by the germline J gene. CDR3 length: 15 amino acids. Germline V gene data show CDR1 as SGHKS and CDR2 as YYEKEE (reference sequence). The trim removed 2 bases at V and 4 bases at J, leaving 5 bases unmatched.

Regarding this clone: The sequenced fragment ends 3 residues before the CDR3 boundary, so the rest is inferred from the germline J gene. The chain uses TRBV4-1 and TRBJ2-7; TRBD1 is a possible D gene (6 bases). The V gene's germline CDR1 is MGHRA and CDR2 YSYEKL. V was pared by 4 bases and J by 3 bases, with 13 bases between. The CDR3 runs to 14 residues. CDR3: CASSPQTGNYEQYF. The covered CDR3 bases are TGCGCCAGCAGCCCCCAAACAGGGAACTACGAG.